This T cell receptor beta chain came from a study of OX40 agonist ivuxolimab in advanced cancers. Study-level findings and limits: The mean number of expanded clones was higher in CD8+ T cells than in CD4+. Low clonal expansion, among the lowest seen, marked partial responders at 0.1-3.0 mg/kg. Dose levels from 0.1 to 3.0 mg/kg saw CD4+ and CD8+ blood T cells expand clonally by week 6.

Germline V gene sequence: CDR1 LNHNV, CDR2 YYDKDF (reference sequence). J lost 5 bases, V lost 0 bases, and 8 bases had no gene match. This CDR3 has 16 amino acids. Method: immunoSEQ multiplex PCR; TCRdb's copy keeps in-frame clones and lacks some. This table holds more than 50,000 clones, about nine tenths found once. To note about this clone: The antigen is unknown.

The chain joins TRBV15 to TRBJ1-1; 8 bases fit TRBD1. Sequences were derived from CD4+ or CD8+ T cells sorted from blood, sampled in a trial of the OX40 agonist ivuxolimab. The origin of this receptor is an adult with an advanced solid tumor such as melanoma, head and neck, liver or kidney cancer. This chain's CDR3 is CATSRDPRRQGTEAFF. The DNA for the CDR3 is TGTGCCACCAGCAGAGATCCCCGAAGACAGGGGACTGAAGCTTTCTTT.